This TCR beta chain was identified in a study of CD8+CD57+ T cells in acquired aplastic anemia. Overall study context: The average for DNA from sorted CD4+ and CD8+ cells was 3 to 3.5 ug. General study findings and limits: Patients and controls shared 25 to 30 CD8+ CDR3 sequences.

Template material for TCR beta VDJ and CDR3 profiling consisted of genomic DNA. From the reads, TCRdb called clonotypes with MiXCR, one entry per CDR3 protein. The sample has more than 150,000 distinct CDR3 sequences, 40% to 55% seen once. Worth noting for this clonotype: The antigen is undetermined.

Whoever was chosen for sequencing had shown CD8+CD57+ cell expansion by flow cytometry. All participating patients were living with severe acquired aplastic anemia. Sequenced sample: sorted CD4+, CD8+, or CD8+CD57+ T cells (not recorded which) from PBMCs. This receptor was obtained from a human donor with aplastic anemia.

The CDR3 sequence is CASSSPVWEQFF. The CDR3 DNA reads as TGTGCCAGCAGCTCTCCCGTTTGGGAGCAGTTCTTC. The rearrangement uses TRBV7-3 and TRBJ2-1; D unclear. CDR1 is SGHTA and CDR2 is FQGTGA in the germline V gene. There are 12 residues in the CDR3. V dropped 4 bases and J dropped 10 bases, with 11 bases sitting between them. The full variable domain, completed using reference TRBV7-3 and TRBJ2-1, is GAGVSQTPSNKVTEKGKYVELRCDPISGHTALYWYRQSLGQGPEFLIYFQGTGAADDSGLPNDRFFAVRPEGSVSTLKIQRTERGDSAVYLCASSSPVWEQFFGPGTRLTVL.